Presented here are 22 T cell receptor beta chains from one specimen sequenced in a study of T-cell reconstitution after alpha-beta-depleted transplantation in children. The TCRbeta library was prepared with unique molecular identifiers. TCRdb reprocessed the PCR reads with MiXCR, giving one entry per CDR3 protein. The sample yields hundreds of thousands of distinct CDR3 sequences, about 16% seen once. The input for sequencing was PBMCs from the stem cell graft donor, taken from the stem cell graft. The receptor set was obtained from a human donor who donated a stem cell graft to a child with acute lymphoblastic leukemia.

The chain carries TRBV20-1 and TRBJ1-2, with D possibly being TRBD1 (5 bases). The V end lost 1 base, the J end lost 4 bases, and 16 bases lay between the germline ends. Germline values: CDR1 DFQATT, CDR2 SNEGSKA (reference sequence). The CDR3 extends over 15 amino acids. CDR3 in DNA: TGCAGTGCTAGAGTTCTCCGACAGCAGCTCTATGGCTACACCTTC. Amino acid sequence: CSARVLRQQLYGYTF.

This clonotype has just a few counts. J is TRBJ2-3 and V is TRBV20-1; 9 bases are shared with TRBD2. Germline loops: CDR1 DFQATT, CDR2 SNEGSKA (reference sequence). The CDR3 has 15 amino acids. With 4 bases clipped from V and 5 bases from J, the junction kept 10 bases outside the gene matches. CDR3 bases: TGCAGTGCTAAGGTGGGCGGGAGGGCCGGAGATACGCAGTATTTT. This translates into CSAKVGGRAGDTQYF.

There are a few counts of this clonotype. The chain combines TRBV7-2 with TRBJ1-2; the match to TRBD1 covers 8 bases. After removal of 6 bases from V and 4 bases from J, the junction contained 16 bases not matched to a gene. Germline values: CDR1 SGHTA, CDR2 FQGNSA. The CDR3 is 17 residues long. The CDR3 bases are TGTGCCAGCAGATCGCCGGGACAGGCAACCGGCAGCTATGGCTACACCTTC. This codes for CASRSPGQATGSYGYTF.

The chain's CDR3 is CASSFFSVTAATKNIQYF. The CDR3 DNA is TGTGCCAGCAGCTTTTTTTCGGTCACAGCCGCTACCAAAAACATTCAGTACTTC. The chain couples TRBV5-6 to TRBJ2-4; unclear D gene. The CDR3 is made up of 18 amino acids. The V and J ends lost 2 bases and 2 bases respectively, with 20 bases between them. Germline V lookup: CDR1 SGHDT, CDR2 YYEEEE.

This clonotype has just a few counts. The chain combines TRBV6-2 or TRBV6-3 with TRBJ2-1; 7 nucleotides agree with TRBD1. Germline V gives CDR1 MNHEY, CDR2 SVGEGT. The CDR3 sequence is 11 residues long. V trimming: 5 bases; J trimming: 9 bases; junction bases outside the gene matches: 1. DNA for the CDR3: TGTGCCAGCAGTAACAGGGGTGAGCAGTTCTTC. This gives the protein CASSNRGEQFF.

The chain uses TRBV20-1 and TRBJ2-7, with a possible D match to TRBD2 (5 bases). The V gene's germline CDR1 is DFQATT and CDR2 SNEGSKA (reference sequence). Trimming shortened V by 0 bases and J by 3 bases, and 12 bases separated the two germline ends. This CDR3 has 14 residues. The CDR3 sequence is CSARDLREGYEQYF. The CDR3 DNA follows: TGCAGTGCTAGAGATCTCCGGGAAGGCTACGAGCAGTACTTC.

This sequence joins TRBV6-5 and TRBJ2-7, with 9 bases lining up with TRBD2. Trimming removed 5 bases from V and 9 bases from J; junction bases left unmatched: 11. Germline V gene sequence: CDR1 MNHEY, CDR2 SVGAGI. This CDR3 comprises 14 residues. The CDR3 here is CASSTSGLLRGQYF. CDR3 in DNA: TGTGCCAGCAGTACTAGCGGGCTTTTACGTGGGCAGTACTTC.

This clonotype has more than one count but fewer than ten. The rearrangement uses TRBV29-1 and TRBJ2-2; D is undetermined. This CDR3 has 15 residues. Trimming shortened V by 2 bases and J by 1 base, and 11 bases separated the two germline ends. Germline values: CDR1 SQVTM, CDR2 ANQGSEA. In DNA form, the CDR3 reads TGCAGCGTTGAAATCATCGAGGAGAACACCGGGGAGCTGTTTTTT. Encoded protein: CSVEIIEENTGELFF.

This chain joins TRBV5-1 and TRBJ1-1, with 9 bases matching TRBD1. The CDR3 is made up of 15 amino acids. CDR1 is SGHRS and CDR2 is YFSETQ in the germline V gene. Unmatched junction bases numbered 6, after V lost 2 bases and J lost 4 bases. CDR3 DNA: TGCGCCAGCAGCTTAAGGACAGGGGTAACCACTGAAGCTTTCTTT. This gives the protein CASSLRTGVTTEAFF. Together with reference TRBV5-1 and TRBJ1-1, the CDR3 gives the full variable domain: KAGVTQTPRYLIKTRGQQVTLSCSPISGHRSVSWYQQTPGQGLQFLFEYFSETQRNKGNFPGRFSGRQFSNSRSEMNVSTLELGDSALYLCASSLRTGVTTEAFFGQGTRLTVV.

This chain links TRBV20-1 with TRBJ2-2; TRBD2 is a possible D gene (6 bases). There are 15 residues in the CDR3. CDR1 and CDR2 from the germline V gene are DFQATT and SNEGSKA (reference sequence). V shed 1 base and J shed 3 bases, with 12 bases lying between them. The CDR3 region has the DNA TGCAGTGCTAGAGTGGGCGGGGTGGACACCGGGGAGCTGTTTTTT. It codes for CSARVGGVDTGELFF.

This clonotype occurred a few times. The chain employs TRBV12-3 or TRBV12-4 and TRBJ2-7; D is tentatively TRBD1 or TRBD2 (5 bases each). Trimming cost V 2 bases and J 6 bases, with 20 bases left between them. The CDR3 is 16 residues long. The CDR3 DNA follows: TGTGCCAGCAGTTTATTGTCACGGGGACCGGCCTCCGAGCAGTACTTC. Protein sequence: CASSLLSRGPASEQYF.

The rearrangement links TRBV7-6 to TRBJ1-1, with 9 bases identical to TRBD1. V was pared by 5 bases and J by 7 bases, with 5 bases of the junction left unmatched. Germline-derived CDR1 and CDR2 are SGHVS and FNYEAQ. There are 13 residues in the CDR3. CDR3 coding DNA: TGTGCCAGCAGCCCACAGGGGGCTGGTGAAGCTTTCTTT. Translating it yields CASSPQGAGEAFF. The full variable domain, rest sourced from reference TRBV7-6 and TRBJ1-1, is GAGVSQSPRYKVTKRGQDVALRCDPISGHVSLYWYRQALGQGPEFLTYFNYEAQQDKSGLPNDRFSAERPEGSISTLTIQRTEQRDSAMYRCASSPQGAGEAFFGQGTRLTVV.

This clonotype came up many times. The CDR3 nucleotides are TGTGCCAGCAGCCGCTTCGGGACAGGGCTTGTTGGTGGTGGGGCCAACGTCCTGACTTTC. Amino acids: CASSRFGTGLVGGGANVLTF. The genes are TRBV4-2 and TRBJ2-6; 9 nucleotides match TRBD1. This CDR3 is built from 20 residues. V gave up 4 bases and J gave up 3 bases; unmatched junction bases: 16. Germline assignment: CDR1 LGHNA and CDR2 YNFKEQ.

This clonotype was counted a few times. This chain joins TRBV7-9 and TRBJ1-1; 8 nucleotides agree with TRBD1. The CDR3 extends over 17 amino acids. Germline CDR1 and CDR2: SEHNR and FQNEAQ (reference sequence). V lost 2 bases to trimming and J lost 2 bases; unmatched junction nucleotides: 10. CDR3 coding DNA: TGTGCCAGCAGCTTAAATTCCTTGGGACAGGCAAACACTGAAGCTTTCTTT. It is translated as CASSLNSLGQANTEAFF.

This clonotype has just a few counts. J is TRBJ2-3 and V is TRBV5-6, with D uncertain. Germline-derived CDR1 and CDR2 are SGHDT and YYEEEE. The CDR3 contains 13 residues. V lost 0 bases, J lost 3 bases, and 5 bases lay in between. The CDR3 DNA follows: TGTGCCAGCAGCTTGGAGGAAACAGATACGCAGTATTTT. It translates to CASSLEETDTQYF.

J is TRBJ2-1 and V is TRBV6-4; TRBD1 agrees at 8 bases. The trim removed 3 bases at V and 3 bases at J, leaving 4 bases unmatched. Germline lookup yields CDR1 MRHNA and CDR2 SNTAGT. The CDR3 is made up of 15 amino acids. CDR3 sequence (DNA): TGTGCCAGCAGTGATGGGACAGGAGACTACAATGAGCAGTTCTTC. Protein sequence: CASSDGTGDYNEQFF.

The chain is built from TRBV7-9 and TRBJ2-3, with D perhaps TRBD2 (5 bases). This CDR3 comprises 15 residues. Trimming removed 3 bases at V and 2 bases at J, with 12 bases between. Germline CDR1 and CDR2: SEHNR and FQNEAQ (reference sequence). CDR3 nucleotides: TGTGCCAGCAGCTTGGGGAGCGGATACACAGATACGCAGTATTTT. Amino acid sequence: CASSLGSGYTDTQYF.

The V gene is TRBV7-9, the J gene TRBJ2-7; 10 bases align to TRBD2. V trimming: 5 bases; J trimming: 2 bases; junction bases outside the gene matches: 6. Germline assignment: CDR1 SEHNR and CDR2 FQNEAQ (reference sequence). CDR3 length: 15 amino acids. Written as DNA, the CDR3 is TGTGCCAGCAGCCACGGACTAGCGGCCCCCTACGAGCAGTACTTC. This translates into CASSHGLAAPYEQYF.

This clonotype has a count of ten or more. The rearrangement links TRBV6-5 to TRBJ2-3, with no clear D. This CDR3 has 14 amino acids. Trimming took 2 bases from V and 2 from J, leaving 8 bases between them. Germline V gene lookup returns CDR1 MNHEY and CDR2 SVGAGI. The CDR3 DNA sequence: TGTGCCAGCAGTTACCTTGCAGCCACAGATACGCAGTATTTT. Encoded protein: CASSYLAATDTQYF.

V usage is TRBV6-6 and J usage is TRBJ2-5; perhaps D is TRBD1 or TRBD2 (5 bases each). Per the germline V gene, CDR1 is MNHNY and CDR2 is SVGAGI (reference sequence). This CDR3 spans 13 amino acids. Trimming shortened V by 2 bases and J by 4 bases, and 8 bases separated the two germline ends. The DNA for the CDR3 is TGTGCCAGCAGTTACCGGGGCACAGAGACCCAGTACTTC. This codes for CASSYRGTETQYF.

The table lists this clonotype with many counts. CDR3 amino acids: CATNENLALTGELFF. The CDR3, as DNA: TGTGCCACCAACGAGAATCTAGCGCTGACCGGGGAGCTGTTTTTT. This chain links TRBV6-2 or TRBV6-3 with TRBJ2-2; D may be TRBD2 (6 bases). This CDR3 is 15 amino acids long. The V and J ends lost 10 bases and 5 bases respectively, with 20 bases between them. The germline V gene has CDR1 MNHEY and CDR2 SVGEGT.

The J gene is TRBJ2-7, the V gene TRBV6-5, with D perhaps given as TRBD1 or TRBD2 (5 bases each). This CDR3 spans 13 amino acids. The germline V and J ends were trimmed by 2 bases and 4 bases, with 9 bases remaining between them. CDR1 is MNHEY and CDR2 is SVGAGI in the germline V gene. The CDR3 region has the DNA TGTGCCAGCAGTTACGGGGGACCTTACGAGCAGTACTTC. As protein: CASSYGGPYEQYF.